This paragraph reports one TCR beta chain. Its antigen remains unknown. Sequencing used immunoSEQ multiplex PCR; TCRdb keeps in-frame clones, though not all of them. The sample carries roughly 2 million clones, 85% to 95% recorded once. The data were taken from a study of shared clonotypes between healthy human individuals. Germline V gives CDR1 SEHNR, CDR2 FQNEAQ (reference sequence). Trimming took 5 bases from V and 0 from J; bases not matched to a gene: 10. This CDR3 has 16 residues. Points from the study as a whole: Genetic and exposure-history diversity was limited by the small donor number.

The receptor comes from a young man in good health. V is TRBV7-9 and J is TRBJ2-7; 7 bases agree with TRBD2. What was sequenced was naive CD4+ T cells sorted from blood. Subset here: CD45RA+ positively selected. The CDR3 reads CASSPSGGGSSYEQYF. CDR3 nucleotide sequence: TGTGCCAGCAGCCCCTCGGGGGGAGGGAGCTCCTACGAGCAGTACTTC.